The sequence of this T cell receptor (beta chain) was determined in a study of blood T cell repertoires in COVID-19. The wider study: Samples taken during acute and convalescent COVID-19 were collected in the United States, Italy and Spain.

In the source study's methods: Using reference gene primer amplification, nucleated cell counts were estimated. The method was immunoSEQ multiplex PCR; TCRdb's version includes in-frame clones alone and lacks a portion of them. The D gene and trimming were derived from the DNA, and the V and J assignments and clone size from that table. The sample contains fewer than 250,000 clones, around 90% of which appear only once. Between the trimmed V and J ends, which lost 6 bases and 7 bases, there was a span of 21 bases. This CDR3 has 16 residues. The V gene's germline CDR1 is SNHLY and CDR2 FYNNEI. Participants came from about two dozen US areas, aged roughly 18 to 95 years. Allocation to cohorts depended on clinical history reported by the participants.

The clonotype comes from a man under 40 in a cohort exposed to, infected with or recovered from COVID-19 (not recorded which). The gene calls are TRBV2 and TRBJ1-4; D may be TRBD1 (6 bases). The sequencing sample was made of PBMCs or T cells enriched from blood (not recorded which). Written as DNA, the CDR3 is TGTGCCAGCAGGGGGCTGGGGGCAGTCCAGGGTGAAAAACTGTTTTTT. It yields the protein CASRGLGAVQGEKLFF.